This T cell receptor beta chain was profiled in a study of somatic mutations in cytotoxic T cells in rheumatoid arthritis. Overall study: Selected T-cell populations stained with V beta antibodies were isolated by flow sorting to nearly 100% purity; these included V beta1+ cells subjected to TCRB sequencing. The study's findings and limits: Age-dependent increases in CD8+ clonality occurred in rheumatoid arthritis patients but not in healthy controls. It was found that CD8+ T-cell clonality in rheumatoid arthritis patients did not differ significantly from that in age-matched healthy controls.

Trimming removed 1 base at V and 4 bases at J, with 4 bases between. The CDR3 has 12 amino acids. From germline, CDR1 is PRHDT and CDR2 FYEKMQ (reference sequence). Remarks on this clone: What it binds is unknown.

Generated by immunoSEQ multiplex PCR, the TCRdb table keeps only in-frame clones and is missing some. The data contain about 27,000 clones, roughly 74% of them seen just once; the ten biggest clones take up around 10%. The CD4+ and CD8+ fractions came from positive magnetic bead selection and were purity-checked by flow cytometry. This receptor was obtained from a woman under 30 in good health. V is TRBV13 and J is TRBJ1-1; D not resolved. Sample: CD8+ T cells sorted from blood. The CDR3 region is CASSLAGTEAFF. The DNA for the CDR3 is TGTGCCAGCAGCTTAGCGGGCACTGAAGCTTTCTTT.